This T cell receptor beta chain was sequenced in a study of CD8 T cells in acute hepatitis C reinfection. Trimming removed 0 bases at V and 4 bases at J, with 8 bases between. The CDR3 is 14 residues long. The germline V gene has CDR1 SGHNT and CDR2 YYREEE (reference sequence). The table came from immunoSEQ multiplex PCR; TCRdb's copy has only in-frame clones and leaves some out. This repertoire shows approximately 39,000 clones, about 83% found once; its top ten account for roughly 0.51%. Time point: naive CD8 control sorted from an acute-time-point sample. Sequencing used naive CD8+ T cells from PBMCs. The chain has TRBV5-4 and TRBJ1-5; D remains unclear. The clonotype was recovered from a man aged 25 to 40 with chronic hepatitis C. CDR3: CASSLDLGNQPQHF. The DNA for the CDR3 is TGTGCCAGCAGCTTGGATTTAGGGAATCAGCCCCAGCATTTT.